What follows describes a single T cell receptor (beta chain). The germline gives CDR1 MGHDK, CDR2 SYGVNS. V was shortened by 6 bases and J by 7 bases, with 9 bases between the two germline ends. This CDR3 spans 12 amino acids. Living in 24 US areas, the participants were between about 18 and 90 years of age. Clones were sequenced by immunoSEQ multiplex PCR, and TCRdb holds only the in-frame ones, with some missing. The sample shows 100,000 to 150,000 clones, around 88% of them seen only once. This specimen comes from a study of blood T cell repertoires in COVID-19. The source is a woman aged 45-65 years who had recovered from COVID-19. The genes are TRBV25-1 and TRBJ2-2; D is unclear. Material for sequencing was PBMCs or T cells enriched from blood (not recorded which). This CDR3 is CASSQLIGELFF. The DNA of the CDR3 is TGTGCCAGCAGCCAACTAATCGGGGAGCTGTTTTTT.